The 14 T cell receptor beta chains presented below share a single source sample, sequenced in a study of blood T cell repertoires in COVID-19. TCRdb's copy holds only in-frame clones and misses some; the assay was immunoSEQ multiplex PCR. The sample has over 12,000 clones, around 94% seen once. The sequenced sample was peripheral blood. These TCRs come from a human donor with active COVID-19. The donor label of this sample is uncertain.

The V call is TRBV6-1, the J call TRBJ1-2, with TRBD1 matching 8 bases. The CDR3 covers 17 residues. Germline V gene sequence: CDR1 MNHNS, CDR2 SASEGT. J was trimmed by 5 bases and V by 1 base; bases with no gene match: 12. Here the CDR3 reads CASSEGHIGQGWYGYTF. The CDR3 nucleotides are TGTGCCAGCAGTGAAGGACATATCGGACAGGGCTGGTATGGCTACACCTTC.

The V call is TRBV9, the J call TRBJ2-2; 9 nucleotides line up with TRBD1. CDR1 is SGDLS, CDR2 YYNGEE, per germline. With V trimmed by 5 bases and J by 5 bases, 10 bases remained unmatched. The CDR3 loop spans 16 amino acids. Here the CDR3 DNA reads TGTGCCAGCAGTAGGAAGGGACAGGGTGCGACCGGGGAGCTGTTTTTT. Protein: CASSRKGQGATGELFF.

The chain uses TRBV3-1 (or the pseudogene TRBV3-2) and TRBJ2-3, with 12 bases aligning to TRBD2. Per germline, CDR1 LGHDT and CDR2 YNNKEL (reference sequence). The junction had 7 bases not matched to a gene; V was cut back by 1 base and J by 5 bases. The CDR3 length is 17 residues. The CDR3 is CASSQGLAGVLKDTQYF. CDR3 in DNA: TGTGCCAGCAGCCAAGGACTAGCGGGAGTTCTGAAAGATACGCAGTATTTT.

This chain connects TRBV6-2 or TRBV6-3 to TRBJ2-7, with 7 positions matching TRBD2. This CDR3 region has 15 residues. Unmatched junction bases numbered 6, after V lost 2 bases and J lost 2 bases. Germline loops: CDR1 MNHEY, CDR2 SVGEGT. Here the CDR3 reads CASSYRSSGTYEQYF. The CDR3 nucleotides are TGTGCCAGCAGTTACCGTTCTAGCGGAACCTACGAGCAGTACTTC.

The V gene is TRBV28, the J gene TRBJ1-1; D is unresolved. Germline V gene sequence: CDR1 MDHEN, CDR2 SYDVKM. This CDR3 is 15 amino acids long. The V end was cut by 2 bases, the J end by 7 bases, with 17 bases between. The CDR3 spells CASSLSVGGLYEAFF. CDR3 in DNA: TGTGCCAGCAGTTTAAGTGTGGGAGGGCTGTATGAAGCTTTCTTT. The full variable domain, with the rest looked up from reference TRBV28 and TRBJ1-1, is DVKVTQSSRYLVKRTGEKVFLECVQDMDHENMFWYRQDPGLGLRLIYFSYDVKMKEKGDIPEGYSVSREKKERFSLILESASTNQTSMYLCASSLSVGGLYEAFFGQGTRLTVV.

The rearrangement links TRBV3-1 (or the pseudogene TRBV3-2) to TRBJ2-3; no clear D. Deletions cut 1 base from V and 7 bases from J, with 3 bases between. The CDR3 has 11 residues. The germline gives CDR1 LGHDT, CDR2 YNNKEL (reference sequence). Written as DNA, the CDR3 is TGTGCCAGCAGCCAAGGTAATACGCAGTATTTT. Translation gives CASSQGNTQYF.

The CDR3 DNA reads as TGTGCCAGCAGTTACGGGGGGGTTGAAAAACTGTTTTTT. It is translated as CASSYGGVEKLFF. The rearrangement uses TRBV6-6 and TRBJ1-4; D perhaps matches TRBD1 (5 bases). The CDR3 totals 13 residues. Trimming took off 2 bases at V and 7 bases at J, with 8 bases between the two ends. Germline loops: CDR1 MNHNY, CDR2 SVGAGI (reference sequence).

This clone was detected a few times. The chain recombines TRBV19 with TRBJ1-1, with a weak D call TRBD1 (5 bases). CDR1 is LNHDA and CDR2 is SQIVND in the germline V gene (reference sequence). The CDR3 spans 14 residues. Trimming cost V 2 bases and J 7 bases, with 14 bases left between them. The CDR3 protein is CASSIRGPVGEAFF. Written as DNA, the CDR3 is TGTGCCAGTAGTATAAGGGGTCCTGTCGGTGAAGCTTTCTTT.

This clone was picked up one time. The CDR3 DNA is TGTGCCAGCAGCCTAATGTCCCCAGATACGCAGTATTTT. Its protein product is CASSLMSPDTQYF. The genes are TRBV13 and TRBJ2-3; D ambiguous. V was clipped by 5 bases and J by 4 bases, with 10 bases between them. The CDR3 covers 13 residues. The germline CDR1 and CDR2 sequences are PRHDT and FYEKMQ (reference sequence).

This chain links TRBV9 with TRBJ2-3, with TRBD2 identical over 9 bases. CDR1 is SGDLS, CDR2 YYNGEE, per germline. V trimming: 3 bases; J trimming: 7 bases; junction bases outside the gene matches: 9. CDR3 length: 15 amino acids. Here the CDR3 DNA reads TGTGCCAGCAGCGGGGGTGCGGGAGGGCCTAATACGCAGTATTTT. This encodes CASSGGAGGPNTQYF.

The chain has TRBV19 and TRBJ1-5; 7 bases fit TRBD1. The CDR3 totals 18 residues. V lost 2 bases, J lost 4 bases, and 14 bases stayed unmatched. The germline V gene encodes CDR1 LNHDA and CDR2 SQIVND (reference sequence). Here the CDR3 reads CASSIPQGAGGRNQPQHF. CDR3 sequence (DNA): TGTGCCAGTAGTATACCCCAAGGGGCAGGGGGACGGAATCAGCCCCAGCATTTT.

The rearrangement uses TRBV4-1 and TRBJ2-6, with 8 bases identical to TRBD2. The J segment lost 4 bases and the V segment lost 2 bases, leaving 13 bases of the junction unmatched. Germline V CDR1 and CDR2: MGHRA, YSYEKL. The CDR3 is 19 amino acids. Written as DNA, the CDR3 is TGCGCCAGCAGCCAAATTCTACTGGGACTAGGGGCCGGGGCCAACGTCCTGACTTTC. Amino acids: CASSQILLGLGAGANVLTF.

The chain's CDR3 is CASRGTSGYNEQFF. The CDR3 coding sequence is TGTGCCAGCAGGGGGACTAGCGGATACAATGAGCAGTTCTTC. The chain has TRBV7-9 and TRBJ2-1; 11 bases agree with TRBD2. This CDR3 region has 14 residues. Per the germline V gene, CDR1 is SEHNR and CDR2 is FQNEAQ (reference sequence). Trimming cost V 6 bases and J 4 bases; bases outside gene matches: 2.

The V gene is TRBV7-6, the J gene TRBJ1-1; 8 bases are shared with TRBD1. The CDR3 length is 15 residues. Germline CDR1 and CDR2: SGHVS and FNYEAQ. V trimming: 5 bases; J trimming: 1 base; junction bases outside the gene matches: 6. CDR3 protein: CASSPTGQANTEAFF. In nucleotides, the CDR3 is TGTGCCAGCAGCCCGACGGGACAGGCGAACACTGAAGCTTTCTTT.